This T cell receptor beta chain was observed in a study of blood T cells in healthy people across ages (dated by TCRdb to the mid-2010s). Turning to the overall study: In model experiments, template switching captured about one uniquely barcoded TCR beta cDNA molecule for every two T cells. The study analyzed two additional independent replicas of 1 million unique cDNA reads from the same blood draw for two donors, one aged 18 to 30 and one aged 80 or older. To avoid experimental bias, donors of different ages were randomly spread across the sequencing lanes. The donors were split into four age groups: young (average around 15 years), middle-aged (around 37), aged (approximately 60) and long-lived (approximately 80). The study measured age-related changes in TCR beta repertoire diversity using deep sequencing normalized with unique cDNA molecular identifiers.

Libraries were built with 5' RACE. TCRdb names Illumina HiSeq 2500 as the instrument used. A second PCR of about 7 to 12 cycles was run with a J-beta primer mix and a sample-barcoded 5' primer. A unique molecular identifier was introduced onto each TCR beta cDNA molecule by a template-switch 5' adaptor carrying 12 random nucleotides. Each sample yielded at least 2.5 million CDR3-containing paired-end reads. All of the RNA was converted into first-strand cDNA using the Mint cDNA synthesis kit, with a TRBC-specific oligonucleotide serving as the primer. All cDNA was treated with uracil-DNA glycosylase and then went through a first 18-cycle PCR with the universal primers M1SS and BC2_uni_R. The authors processed their data as follows. Normalization of each sample was performed by random selection of 1 million high-quality reads, each carrying a distinct molecular identifier. Instead of being binned into consensus sequences, reads that shared molecular identifiers were thrown out. MiTCR, set to a Q25 quality threshold and the strictest error-elimination algorithm, was used for CDR3 identification, clonotype clustering and error correction. A nonparametric unseen species model using Euler transformation provided a lower-bound estimate of total TCR beta diversity. TCRdb reprocessing: public reads trimmed at Q25 with fastp, clones called with MiXCR, in-frame beta chains kept. Each entry merges the rows of one CDR3 protein and shows their most common DNA and genes. TCRdb, not the authors, supplied the V and J calls. This sample holds roughly 1.5 million distinct CDR3 sequences; roughly 43% were observed only once. About 4% of the sample goes to the ten largest clones.

General findings and caveats noted by the study authors: Observed TCR beta diversity correlated strongly with the percentage of naive T cells measured by flow cytometry. Compared with the aged group, the long-lived group had more naive CD4+ T cells, fewer expanded clones and increased TCR diversity, a pattern suggesting age selection. Because donor CMV infection status was unknown, age-related changes in expanded clonotypes were potentially confounded. As age increased, observed TCR beta diversity per million T cells dropped in a roughly linear way, and a significant reduction was already evident by age 40. Estimates of total diversity based on one million sequenced T cells were regarded as lower bounds and as underestimates. Conclusive comparison of naive and antigen-experienced compartments was prevented by the profiling of bulk unsorted PBMCs.

This clonotype occurred a few times. Its antigen is not yet known. The input lacks base qualities; no much larger clone sits a single base away. Systemically healthy Caucasian individuals from Russia, 35 to 40 in total and aged roughly 6 to 100 years, were included as donors. Around 9.7 milliliters of peripheral blood were collected from each donor into EDTA-treated Vacutainer tubes. Ficoll-Paque density-gradient centrifugation was used to isolate PBMCs, with at least 6.5 million per sample. Total RNA was extracted from PBMCs with Trizol reagent, with at least 5 micrograms obtained per sample. The percentages of naive CD45RAhigh/CD27high T cells were determined by flow cytometry on a PBMC aliquot from every donor. Cut back by 5 bases and 7 bases, the V and J ends lie 12 bases apart. CDR3 length: 13 amino acids, cysteine to phenylalanine. The retained sequence is limited to the CDR3, 39 bases, with the frame set at the first base. According to the germline V gene (reference sequence), CDR1 reads DFQATT and CDR2 reads SNEGSKA.

In this chain, TRBV20-1 is recombined with TRBJ1-6, with a weak D call of TRBD1 (5 bases match). This receptor was identified in a woman aged 18-30 years in good health. Sequenced: blood. CDR3 sequence: CSAGGPGNSPLHF. The DNA reads as follows: TGCAGTGCTGGGGGACCTGGGAATTCACCCCTCCACTTT.